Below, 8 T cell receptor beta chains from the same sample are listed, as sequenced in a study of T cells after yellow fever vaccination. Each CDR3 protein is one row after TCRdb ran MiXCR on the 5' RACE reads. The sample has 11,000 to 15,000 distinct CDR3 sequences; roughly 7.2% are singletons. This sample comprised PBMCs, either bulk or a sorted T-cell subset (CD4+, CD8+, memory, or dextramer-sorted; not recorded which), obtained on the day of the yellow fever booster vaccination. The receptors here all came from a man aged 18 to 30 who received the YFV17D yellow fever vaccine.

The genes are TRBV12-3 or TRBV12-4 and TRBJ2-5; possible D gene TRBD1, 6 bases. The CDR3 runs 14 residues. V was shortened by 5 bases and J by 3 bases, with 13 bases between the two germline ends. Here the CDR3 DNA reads TGTGCCAGCAGTACCCAGACAGGAAAAGAGACCCAGTACTTC. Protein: CASSTQTGKETQYF.

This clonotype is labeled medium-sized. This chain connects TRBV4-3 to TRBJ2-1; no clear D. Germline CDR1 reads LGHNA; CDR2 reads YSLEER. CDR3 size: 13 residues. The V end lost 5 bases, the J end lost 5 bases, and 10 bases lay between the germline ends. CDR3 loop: CASSFGTNNEQFF. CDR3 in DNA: TGCGCCAGCAGCTTCGGAACCAACAATGAGCAGTTCTTC.

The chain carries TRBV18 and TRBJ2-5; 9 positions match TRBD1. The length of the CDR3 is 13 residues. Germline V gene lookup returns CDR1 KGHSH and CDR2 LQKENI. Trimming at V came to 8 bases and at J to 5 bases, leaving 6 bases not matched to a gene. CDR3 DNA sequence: TGTGCCAGCGGAACAGGGGGCCGGGAGACCCAGTACTTC. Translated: CASGTGGRETQYF.

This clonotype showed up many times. CDR3: CASSTRRASNEKLFF. For the CDR3, the DNA is TGTGCCAGCTCCACCCGAAGGGCCTCTAATGAAAAACTGTTTTTT. This chain connects TRBV18 to TRBJ1-4; D call uncertain. Germline V CDR1 and CDR2: KGHSH, LQKENI. V was clipped by 6 bases and J by 3 bases, with 14 bases between them. The CDR3 has 15 residues.

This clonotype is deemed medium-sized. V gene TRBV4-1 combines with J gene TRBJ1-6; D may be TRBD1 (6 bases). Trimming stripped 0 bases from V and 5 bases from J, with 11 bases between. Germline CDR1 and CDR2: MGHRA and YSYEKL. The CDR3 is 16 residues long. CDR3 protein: CASSQDRGAHNSPLHF. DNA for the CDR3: TGCGCCAGCAGCCAAGATCGGGGGGCTCATAATTCACCCCTCCACTTT.

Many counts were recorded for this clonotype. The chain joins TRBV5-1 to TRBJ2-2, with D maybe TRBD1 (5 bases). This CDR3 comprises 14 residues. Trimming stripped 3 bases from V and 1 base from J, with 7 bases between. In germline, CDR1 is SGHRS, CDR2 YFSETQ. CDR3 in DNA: TGCGCCAGCAGCTCGACAGTGAACACCGGGGAGCTGTTTTTT. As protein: CASSSTVNTGELFF.

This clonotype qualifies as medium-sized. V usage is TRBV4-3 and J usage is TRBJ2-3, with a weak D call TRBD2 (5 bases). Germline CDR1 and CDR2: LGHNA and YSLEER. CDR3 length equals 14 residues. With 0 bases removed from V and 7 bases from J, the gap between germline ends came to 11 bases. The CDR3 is CASSQDRAGYTQYF. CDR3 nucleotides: TGCGCCAGCAGCCAAGATCGGGCGGGTTATACGCAGTATTTT.

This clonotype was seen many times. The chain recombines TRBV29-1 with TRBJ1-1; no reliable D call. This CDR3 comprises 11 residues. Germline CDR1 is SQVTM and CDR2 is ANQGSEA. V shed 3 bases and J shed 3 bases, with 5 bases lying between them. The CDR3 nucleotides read TGCAGCGTTGAGGGGTACACTGAAGCTTTCTTT. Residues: CSVEGYTEAFF.